The 3 T cell receptor beta chains presented below share a single source sample, sequenced in a study of a mutant IDH1 vaccine in newly diagnosed glioma (dated by TCRdb to about 2021). The time point tag for this specimen amounts to: week 35, safety follow-up. Each vaccine dose, consisting of 300 ug of a 20-mer mutant IDH1 peptide in Montanide, was administered subcutaneously with topical imiquimod. Which antigens these TCRs recognize remains unknown. The library relied on the immunoSEQ multiplex PCR assay. TCRdb took over this immuneACCESS table, retaining in-frame rearrangements with V and J assigned. Such tables are incomplete; in checked studies, under half of the missing clones stem from an unresolved V gene, and the remainder is unexplained. The sample data list about 42,000 clones, and roughly 83% of these were observed just once. The ten largest make up about 4.6% of the sample. This specimen was PBMCs, taken from a glioma patient whose treatment included an IDH1 peptide vaccine. Receptors originate from a woman in her 50s with glioma.

CDR3 protein: CASSRRGDGTGELFF. Written as DNA, the CDR3 is TGTGCCAGTAGCCGGAGGGGGGACGGCACCGGGGAGCTGTTTTTT. The J gene is TRBJ2-2, the V gene TRBV19; possibly TRBD1 or TRBD2 for D (6 bases each). This CDR3 contains 15 residues. V lost 6 bases and J 4 bases, leaving 15 bases between the germline ends. Germline values: CDR1 LNHDA, CDR2 SQIVND (reference sequence).

This clone has just a few counts. V usage is TRBV25-1 and J usage is TRBJ2-7, with 9 bases that match TRBD1. The CDR3 is made up of 14 amino acids. Germline loops: CDR1 MGHDK, CDR2 SYGVNS. The V gene end was trimmed by 1 base and the J gene end by 6 bases; junction bases not matched to a gene: 4. The CDR3 bases are TGTGCCAGCAGTGAATTTGGGACAGGGTCCGAGCAGTACTTC. Protein sequence: CASSEFGTGSEQYF.

The chain carries TRBV9 and TRBJ1-1, with D unresolved. Germline values: CDR1 SGDLS, CDR2 YYNGEE. The germline V and J ends were trimmed by 3 bases and 4 bases, with 13 bases remaining between them. This CDR3 is 14 amino acids long. The CDR3 region is CASSASAEGTEAFF. As DNA, the CDR3 is TGTGCCAGCAGCGCAAGCGCAGAGGGCACTGAAGCTTTCTTT.